This T cell receptor beta chain was identified during a study of shared clonotypes between healthy human individuals. Per the original data handling: Quality scores were absent from the junction-only immunoSEQ sequences, so filtering differed. TCRdb keeps only in-frame clones here, not all; method: immunoSEQ multiplex PCR. That table gives V, J and clone size, and the DNA gave D and trimming. The sample has over a million clones; roughly 96% are singletons. This clone was detected only once. The germline V gene encodes CDR1 MNHNS and CDR2 SASEGT. Trimming removed 10 bases from V and 4 bases from J, with 14 bases in between. The CDR3 covers 13 residues.

The clonotype was recovered from a man under 40 in good health. Specimen: naive CD4+ T cells sorted from blood. Subset defined: CD45RA+ positively selected. The chain links TRBV6-1 to TRBJ2-1; perhaps TRBD1 as D (5 bases). The CDR3 DNA sequence: TGTGCCACCCGACAGAGCCTTTACAATGAGCAGTTCTTC. This encodes CATRQSLYNEQFF.